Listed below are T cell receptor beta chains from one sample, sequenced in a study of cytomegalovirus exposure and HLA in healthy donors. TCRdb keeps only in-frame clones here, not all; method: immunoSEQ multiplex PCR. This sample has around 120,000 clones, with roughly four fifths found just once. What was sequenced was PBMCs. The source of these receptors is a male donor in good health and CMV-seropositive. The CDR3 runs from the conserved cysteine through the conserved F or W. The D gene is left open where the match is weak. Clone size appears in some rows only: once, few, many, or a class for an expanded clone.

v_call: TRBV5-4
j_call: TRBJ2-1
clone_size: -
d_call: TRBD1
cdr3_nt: TGTGCCAGCAGCTCCCGTGACAGGGGACCCTCCTACAATGAGCAGTTCTTC
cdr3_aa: CASSSRDRGPSYNEQFF

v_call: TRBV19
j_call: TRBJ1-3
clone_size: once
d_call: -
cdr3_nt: TGTGCCAGTAGTATCCGTGGAAACACCATATATTTT
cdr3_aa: CASSIRGNTIYF

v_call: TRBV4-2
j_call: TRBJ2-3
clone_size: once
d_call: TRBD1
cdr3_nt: TGTGCCAGCAGCCAAGATCCCTGGACAGGGGCCCCTGCAGATACGCAGTATTTT
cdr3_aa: CASSQDPWTGAPADTQYF

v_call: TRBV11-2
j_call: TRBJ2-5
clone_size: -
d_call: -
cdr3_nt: TGTGCCAGCAGCTTATTTAGCGCGGGGGAGACCCAGTACTTC
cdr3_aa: CASSLFSAGETQYF

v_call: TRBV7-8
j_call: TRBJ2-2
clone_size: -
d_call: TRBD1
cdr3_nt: TGTGCCAGCAGTATCGGGACAGCCCGGAACACCGGGGAGCTGTTTTTT
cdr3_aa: CASSIGTARNTGELFF

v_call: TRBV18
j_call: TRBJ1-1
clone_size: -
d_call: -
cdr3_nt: TGTGCCAGCTCACCACCGCCGGGGGAGGGAAGCACTGAAGCTTTCTTT
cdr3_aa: CASSPPPGEGSTEAFF

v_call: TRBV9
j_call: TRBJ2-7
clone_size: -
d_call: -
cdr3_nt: TGTGCCAGCAGCGTAGGGCCGAGCGGGCCTACCTACGAGCAGTACTTC
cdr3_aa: CASSVGPSGPTYEQYF

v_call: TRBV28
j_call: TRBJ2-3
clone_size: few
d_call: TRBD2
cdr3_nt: TGTGCCAGCAGTCCCGGGGGGGCGGGCACAGATACGCAGTATTTT
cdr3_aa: CASSPGGAGTDTQYF

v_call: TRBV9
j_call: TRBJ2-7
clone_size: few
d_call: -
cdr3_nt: TGTGCCAGCAGCGTAGGGACTGCAGACTACGAGCAGTACTTC
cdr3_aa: CASSVGTADYEQYF

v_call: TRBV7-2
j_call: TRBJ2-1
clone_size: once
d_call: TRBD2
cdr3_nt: TGTGCCAGCAGCTTAATCACCCAGCGGGGGGAGCAGTTCTTC
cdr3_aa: CASSLITQRGEQFF

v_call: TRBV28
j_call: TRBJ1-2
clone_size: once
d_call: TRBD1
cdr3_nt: TGTGCCAGCAGTTTCACAAGGGACAGTCCTTATGGCTACACCTTC
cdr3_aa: CASSFTRDSPYGYTF

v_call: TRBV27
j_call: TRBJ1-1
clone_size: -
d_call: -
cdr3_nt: TGTGCCAGCAGCTTCAGACAGACGAACACTGAAGCTTTCTTT
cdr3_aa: CASSFRQTNTEAFF

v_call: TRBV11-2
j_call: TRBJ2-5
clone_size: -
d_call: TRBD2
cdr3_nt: TGTGCCAGCAGCTTTGGTAGCGGGAAGCCAGAGACCCAGTACTTC
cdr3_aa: CASSFGSGKPETQYF

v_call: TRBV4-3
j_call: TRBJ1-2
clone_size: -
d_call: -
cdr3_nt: TGCGCCAGCAGCTCCAGAGGTGGGGCGGATGGCTACACCTTC
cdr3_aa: CASSSRGGADGYTF

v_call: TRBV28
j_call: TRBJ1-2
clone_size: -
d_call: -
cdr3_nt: TGTGCCAGCAGTTTCGAAATACACCGCTACACCTTC
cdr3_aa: CASSFEIHRYTF

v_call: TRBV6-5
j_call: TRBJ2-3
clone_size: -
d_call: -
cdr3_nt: TGTGCCAGCAGTGGGGGGAGCACAGATACGCAGTATTTT
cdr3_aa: CASSGGSTDTQYF

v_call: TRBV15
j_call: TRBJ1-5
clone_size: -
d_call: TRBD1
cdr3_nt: TGTGCCACCAGCAGATACCCGTCAGGGGGCGGACAGCCCCAGCATTTT
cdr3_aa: CATSRYPSGGGQPQHF

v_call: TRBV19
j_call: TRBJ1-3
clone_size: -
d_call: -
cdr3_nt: TGTGCCAGTAGACGACAGAGCTCTGGAAACACCATATATTTT
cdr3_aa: CASRRQSSGNTIYF

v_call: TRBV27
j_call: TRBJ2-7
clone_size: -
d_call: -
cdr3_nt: TGTGCCAGCAGCCCCCTTGAGGGCCGGTACGAGCAGTACTTC
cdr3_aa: CASSPLEGRYEQYF

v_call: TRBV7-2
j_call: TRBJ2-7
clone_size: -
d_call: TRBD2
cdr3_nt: TGTGCCAGCAGCTTAGACATTGGTACTAGCGTACGCGAGCAGTACTTC
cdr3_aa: CASSLDIGTSVREQYF